The clone carrying this T cell receptor (beta chain) has at least ten counts. This entry belongs to a study of type 1 regulatory T cells. Turning to the study itself: An in vitro protocol generated T-allo10, a Tr1-enriched, alloantigen-specific CD4 T cell product.

Germline V CDR1 and CDR2: SGHRS, YFSETQ. V lost 0 bases, J lost 1 base, and 3 bases stayed unmatched. There are 16 residues in the CDR3. TCRdb ran MiXCR on the reads and lists one entry per CDR3 protein. The sample includes some 18,000 distinct CDR3 sequences, roughly 10% of them seen just once. The rearrangement joins TRBV5-1 to TRBJ2-3; 9 bases align to TRBD2. Sequenced sample: CD4+ T cells, either the whole sample or a sorted fraction (not recorded which). The receptor comes from a human donor in good health. CDR3: CASSLASSGGTDTQYF. In nucleotides, the CDR3 is TGCGCCAGCAGCTTGGCTTCTAGCGGGGGCACAGATACGCAGTATTTT. The full variable domain, with the rest looked up from reference TRBV5-1 and TRBJ2-3, is KAGVTQTPRYLIKTRGQQVTLSCSPISGHRSVSWYQQTPGQGLQFLFEYFSETQRNKGNFPGRFSGRQFSNSRSEMNVSTLELGDSALYLCASSLASSGGTDTQYFGPGTRLTVL.